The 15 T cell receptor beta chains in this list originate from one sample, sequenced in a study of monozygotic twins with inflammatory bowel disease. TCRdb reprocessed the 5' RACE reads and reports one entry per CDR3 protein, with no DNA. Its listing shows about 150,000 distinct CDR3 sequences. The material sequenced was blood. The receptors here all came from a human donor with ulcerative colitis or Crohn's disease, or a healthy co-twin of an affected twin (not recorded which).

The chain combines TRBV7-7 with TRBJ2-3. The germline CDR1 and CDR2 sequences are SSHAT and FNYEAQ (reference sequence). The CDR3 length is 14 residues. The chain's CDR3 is CASSRAGVTDTQYF.

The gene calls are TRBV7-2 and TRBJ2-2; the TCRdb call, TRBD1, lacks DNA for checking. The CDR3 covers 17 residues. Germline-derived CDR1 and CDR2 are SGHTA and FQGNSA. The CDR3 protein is CASSPRGRGLNTGELFF.

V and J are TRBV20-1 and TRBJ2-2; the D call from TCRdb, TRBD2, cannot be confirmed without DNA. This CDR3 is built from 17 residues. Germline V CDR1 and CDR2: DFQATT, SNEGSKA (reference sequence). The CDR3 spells CSVPGSGRAGNTGELFF.

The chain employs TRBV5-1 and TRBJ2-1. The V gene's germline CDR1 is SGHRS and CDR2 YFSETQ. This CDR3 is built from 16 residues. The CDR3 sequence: CASSSGHASSYNEQFF.

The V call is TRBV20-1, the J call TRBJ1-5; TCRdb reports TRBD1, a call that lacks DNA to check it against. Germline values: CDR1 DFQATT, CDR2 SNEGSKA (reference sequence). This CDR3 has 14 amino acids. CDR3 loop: CSAGTGGPYQPQHF.

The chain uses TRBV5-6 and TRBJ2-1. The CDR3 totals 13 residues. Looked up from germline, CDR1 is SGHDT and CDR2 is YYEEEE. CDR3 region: CASSSDRGNEQFF.

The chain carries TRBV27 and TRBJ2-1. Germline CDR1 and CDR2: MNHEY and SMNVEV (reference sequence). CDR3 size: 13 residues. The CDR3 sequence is CASSFRSLNEQFF.

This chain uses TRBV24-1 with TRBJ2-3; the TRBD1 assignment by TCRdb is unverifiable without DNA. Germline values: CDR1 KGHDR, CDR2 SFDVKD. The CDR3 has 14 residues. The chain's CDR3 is CATSDRGTINTQYF.

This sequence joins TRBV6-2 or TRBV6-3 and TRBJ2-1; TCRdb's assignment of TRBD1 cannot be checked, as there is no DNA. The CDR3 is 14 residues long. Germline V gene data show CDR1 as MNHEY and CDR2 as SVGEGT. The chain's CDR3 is CASTPPGVGNEQFF.

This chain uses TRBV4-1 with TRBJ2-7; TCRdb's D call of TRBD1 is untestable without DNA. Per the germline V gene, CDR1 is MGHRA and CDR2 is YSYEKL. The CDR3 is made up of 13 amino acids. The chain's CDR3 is CAFRGDRREEQYF.

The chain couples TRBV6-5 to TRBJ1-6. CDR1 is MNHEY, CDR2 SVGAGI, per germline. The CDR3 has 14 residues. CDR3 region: CASSYENFNSPLHF.

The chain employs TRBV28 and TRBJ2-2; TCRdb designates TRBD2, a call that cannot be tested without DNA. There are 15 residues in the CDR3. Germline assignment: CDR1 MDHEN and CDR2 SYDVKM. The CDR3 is CASLGLAENTGELFF.

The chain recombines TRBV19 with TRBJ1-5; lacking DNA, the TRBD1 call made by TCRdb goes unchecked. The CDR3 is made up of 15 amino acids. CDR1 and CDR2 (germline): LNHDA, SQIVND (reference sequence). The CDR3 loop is CASSMSPYSNQPQHF.

The CDR3 reads CAISDPGGNTIYF. The chain couples TRBV10-3 to TRBJ1-3; the TCRdb D gene call, TRBD1, has no DNA to confirm it. The CDR3 has 13 amino acids. Per the germline V gene, CDR1 is ENHRY and CDR2 is SYGVKD.

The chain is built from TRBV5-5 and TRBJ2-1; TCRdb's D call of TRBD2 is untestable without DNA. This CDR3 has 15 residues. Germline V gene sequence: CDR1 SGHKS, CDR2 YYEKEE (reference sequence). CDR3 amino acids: CASIDYPRTYNEQFF.